This T cell receptor beta chain stems from a study of CD8+CD57+ T cells in acquired aplastic anemia. Background on the study: Roughly 3.2 ug was the average amount of DNA from sorted CD4+ and CD8+ cells. Healthy donor CD4+ samples were sequenced to a depth that averaged about 10.8 million reads. Study outcomes and limitations: Significance was not reached for CD8+ Simpson's diversity between patients and controls.

The CDR3 contains 16 residues. The germline V gene encodes CDR1 SGHTA and CDR2 FQGNSA. Turning to this clonotype: Its antigen is still unknown. This may be a read error, as it is one base from a much larger clone.

It was genomic DNA that served as the template for profiling TCR beta VDJ and CDR3. TCRdb called the reads again in MiXCR, with one record for every CDR3 protein. This sample yields 200,000 to 250,000 distinct CDR3 sequences, of which 30% to 40% are seen a single time; approximately 1.2% belongs to the top ten. This TCR was recovered from a human donor in good health, serving as a control. V is TRBV7-2 and J is TRBJ1-2; D is possibly TRBD1 (6 bases). What was sequenced was sorted CD4+, CD8+, or CD8+CD57+ T cells (not recorded which) from PBMCs. The CDR3 loop is CASGLGGGGDLYGYTF. CDR3 sequence (DNA): TGTGCCAGCGGCTTAGGGGGAGGAGGGGATCTCTATGGCTACACCTTC.